The T cell receptor beta chain described here comes from a study of T cells after yellow fever vaccination. Across the study: Fractions with few cells were prepared using SMART-Seq v4 Ultra Low Input. Points from the study as a whole: Clonotype sharing between CD4 and CD8 compartments was small. Most primary-vaccination clones reappeared after the booster (more than 95% CD4, more than 70% CD8).

This clonotype occurred many times. Antigen specificity is unknown. A process of 5'RACE template switching, which added a universal primer site and UMIs, was used to make TCR cDNA. TCRdb ran MiXCR on the 5' RACE reads and lists one entry per CDR3 protein. The sample records 29,000 or so distinct CDR3 sequences, less than 5.5% being singletons. Germline CDR1 and CDR2: MNHNS and SASEGT. CDR3 length: 15 residues. Trimming at V came to 6 bases and at J to 4 bases, leaving 5 bases not matched to a gene. The sample in question was CD8+ T cells sorted from PBMCs, obtained 10 days after the yellow fever booster vaccination. This chain uses TRBV6-1 with TRBJ2-7, with 14 bases aligning to TRBD2. The clonotype was recovered from a young man who received the YFV17D yellow fever vaccine. The CDR3 nucleotides read TGTGCCAGCAGCCCGGGACTAGCGGGAGAGTACGAGCAGTACTTC. Translating gives CASSPGLAGEYEQYF.